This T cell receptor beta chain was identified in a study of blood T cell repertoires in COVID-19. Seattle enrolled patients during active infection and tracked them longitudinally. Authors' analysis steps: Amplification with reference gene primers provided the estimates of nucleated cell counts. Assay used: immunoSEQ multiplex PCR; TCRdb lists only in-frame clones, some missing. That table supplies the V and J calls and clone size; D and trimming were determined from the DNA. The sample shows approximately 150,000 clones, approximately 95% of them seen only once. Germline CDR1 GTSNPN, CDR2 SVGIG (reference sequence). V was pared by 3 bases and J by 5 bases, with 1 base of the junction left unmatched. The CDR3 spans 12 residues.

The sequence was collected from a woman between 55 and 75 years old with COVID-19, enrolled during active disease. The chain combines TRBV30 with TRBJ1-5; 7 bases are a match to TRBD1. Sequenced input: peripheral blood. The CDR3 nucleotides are TGTGCCTGGAGAACAGGGGATCAGCCCCAGCATTTT. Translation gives CAWRTGDQPQHF.